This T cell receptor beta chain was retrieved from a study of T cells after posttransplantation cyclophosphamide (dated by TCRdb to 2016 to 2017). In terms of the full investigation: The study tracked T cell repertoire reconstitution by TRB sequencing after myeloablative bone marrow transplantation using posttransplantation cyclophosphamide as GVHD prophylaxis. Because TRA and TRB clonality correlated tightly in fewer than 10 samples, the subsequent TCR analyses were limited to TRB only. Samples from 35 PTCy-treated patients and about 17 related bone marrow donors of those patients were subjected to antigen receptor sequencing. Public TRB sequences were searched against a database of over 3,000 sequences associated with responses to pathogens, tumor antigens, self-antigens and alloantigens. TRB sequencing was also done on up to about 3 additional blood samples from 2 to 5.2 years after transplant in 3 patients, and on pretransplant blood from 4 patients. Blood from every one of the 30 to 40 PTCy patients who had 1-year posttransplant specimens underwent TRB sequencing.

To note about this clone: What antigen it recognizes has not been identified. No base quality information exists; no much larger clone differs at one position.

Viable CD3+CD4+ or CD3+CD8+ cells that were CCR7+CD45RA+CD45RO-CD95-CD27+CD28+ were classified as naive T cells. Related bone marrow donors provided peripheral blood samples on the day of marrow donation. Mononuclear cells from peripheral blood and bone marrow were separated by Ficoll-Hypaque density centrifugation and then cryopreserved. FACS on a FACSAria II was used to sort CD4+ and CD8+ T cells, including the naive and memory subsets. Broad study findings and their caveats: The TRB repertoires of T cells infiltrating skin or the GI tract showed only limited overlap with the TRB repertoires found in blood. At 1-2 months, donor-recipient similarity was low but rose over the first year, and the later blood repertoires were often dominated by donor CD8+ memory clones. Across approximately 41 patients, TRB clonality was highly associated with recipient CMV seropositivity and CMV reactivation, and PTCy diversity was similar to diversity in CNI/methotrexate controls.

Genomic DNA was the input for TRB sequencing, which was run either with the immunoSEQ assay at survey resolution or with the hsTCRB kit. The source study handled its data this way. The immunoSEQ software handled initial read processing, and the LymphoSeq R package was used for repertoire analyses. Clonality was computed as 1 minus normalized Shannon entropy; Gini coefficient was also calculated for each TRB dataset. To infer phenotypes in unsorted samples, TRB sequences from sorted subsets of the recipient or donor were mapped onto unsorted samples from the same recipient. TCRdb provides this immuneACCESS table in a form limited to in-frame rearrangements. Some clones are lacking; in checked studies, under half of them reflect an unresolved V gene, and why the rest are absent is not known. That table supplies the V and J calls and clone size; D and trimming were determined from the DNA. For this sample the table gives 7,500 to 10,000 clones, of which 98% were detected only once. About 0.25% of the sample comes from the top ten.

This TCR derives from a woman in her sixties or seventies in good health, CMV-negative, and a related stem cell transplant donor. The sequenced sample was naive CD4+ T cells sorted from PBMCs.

The CDR3 protein: CASSVGDGGRAYNEQFF. The DNA reads TGTGCCAGCAGCGTAGGGGATGGCGGGAGGGCGTACAATGAGCAGTTCTTC. The rearrangement combines TRBV9 with TRBJ2-1; the junction holds 9 bases that match TRBD2. In the germline V gene, CDR1 corresponds to SGDLS and CDR2 to YYNGEE. Compared with germline, V lacks 0 bases and J lacks 4 bases; bases without a gene match: 8. The CDR3 holds 17 amino acids from the cysteine to the phenylalanine. Solely the CDR3 DNA is kept, with 51 bases framed from the first base.